This TCR beta chain stems from a study of human T cells and chemical hapten exposure. On the study more broadly: Per-sample TCR yield variability stemmed mainly from small pooled library volume differences. Study conclusions and caveats: Expanded TCR sets contained significantly more large CDR3 similarity clusters than controls.

Indicated time point: pre-sensitization, week 0. Treatment reported: therapeutic diphenylcyclopropenone sensitization with weekly scalp DPC. V dropped 3 bases and J dropped 1 base, with 13 bases sitting between them. CDR1 and CDR2 (germline): MGHRA, YSYEKL. The CDR3 is made up of 16 amino acids. TCRdb recomputed calls from the RACE reads with MiXCR, one row per CDR3 protein. This table holds 250,000 or so distinct CDR3 sequences, 7.7% found once. With respect to this clonotype: Its target is unknown. Possible read error: a much larger clone is one base away.

This sample comprised whole blood, obtained in connection with sensitization to the hapten diphenylcyclopropenone (DPC). The chain is built from TRBV4-1 and TRBJ1-5; D unresolved. The TCR comes from a man aged 18 to 29 with alopecia areata. Some clones in this sample may be carry-over from other donors' samples. The CDR3 DNA sequence: TGCGCCAGCAGCCAGGACGGCCGAAGGAGCAATCAGCCCCAGCATTTT. Amino acid sequence: CASSQDGRRSNQPQHF.